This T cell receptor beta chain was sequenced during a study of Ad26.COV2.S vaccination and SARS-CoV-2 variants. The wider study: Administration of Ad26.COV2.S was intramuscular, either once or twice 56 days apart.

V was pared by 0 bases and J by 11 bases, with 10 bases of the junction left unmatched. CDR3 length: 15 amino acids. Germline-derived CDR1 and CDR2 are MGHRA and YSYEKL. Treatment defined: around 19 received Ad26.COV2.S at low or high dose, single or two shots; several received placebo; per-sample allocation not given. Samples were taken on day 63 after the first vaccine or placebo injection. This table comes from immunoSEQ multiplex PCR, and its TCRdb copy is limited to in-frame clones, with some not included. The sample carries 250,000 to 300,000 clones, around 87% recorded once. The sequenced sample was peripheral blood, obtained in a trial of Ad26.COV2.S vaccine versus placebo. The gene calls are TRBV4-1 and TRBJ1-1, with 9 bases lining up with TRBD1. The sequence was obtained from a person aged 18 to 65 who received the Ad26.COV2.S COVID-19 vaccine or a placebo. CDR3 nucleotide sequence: TGCGCCAGCAGCCAAGATTTGGGACAGGGTGGTAGGGCTTTCTTT. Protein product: CASSQDLGQGGRAFF.